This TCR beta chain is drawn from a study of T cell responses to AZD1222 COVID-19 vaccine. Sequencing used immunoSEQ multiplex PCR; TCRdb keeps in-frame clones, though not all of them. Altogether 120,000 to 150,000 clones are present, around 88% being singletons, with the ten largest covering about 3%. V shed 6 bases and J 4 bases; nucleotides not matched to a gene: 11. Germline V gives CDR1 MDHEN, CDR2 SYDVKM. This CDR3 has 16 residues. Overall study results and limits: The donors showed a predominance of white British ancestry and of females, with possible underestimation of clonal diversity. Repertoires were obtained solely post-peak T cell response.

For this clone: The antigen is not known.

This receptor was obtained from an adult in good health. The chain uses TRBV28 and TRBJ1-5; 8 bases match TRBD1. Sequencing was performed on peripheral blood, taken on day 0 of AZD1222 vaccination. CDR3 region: CASSRDRGAGNQPQHF. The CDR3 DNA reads TGTGCCAGCAGCCGTGACAGGGGCGCGGGAAATCAGCCCCAGCATTTT.